This entry describes one T cell receptor beta chain. No cognate antigen has been identified for it. The cohort was made up of roughly 670 healthy bone marrow donors. At the time of sampling, all cohort members were nominally healthy, though unrecorded immune exposures were likely present. The donor tested CMV seropositive, placing the donor among the approximately 290 seropositive members of the cohort. Each donor provided a peripheral blood sample, and peripheral blood mononuclear cells were used for TCR beta sequencing. Genomic DNA extraction from the blood cell samples was performed with the Qiagen DNeasy Blood Extraction Kit. This entry belongs to a study of cytomegalovirus exposure and HLA in healthy donors (dated by TCRdb to the late 2010s). Study-level background: An earlier analysis of 550 to 700 of the donors reported 276 Gb of sequence data and some 120 million unique TCR beta sequences from 150 million to 200 million T cells. Roughly 300 gigabases of sequencing data and 91 million or so unique TCR sequences made up an early release that covered some 640 HLA-typed donors. Of the roughly 400 genotyped donors, roughly 80% were placed in the genetic ancestry cluster associated with self-reported Caucasian donors. The study was designed to test whether signatures of past pathogen exposure could be identified by cataloging public T cell receptors. The study used immunosequencing to profile the T cell repertoires of several hundred subjects and linked those repertoires to cytomegalovirus serostatus. Along with the roughly 670-subject first cohort, a separate validation cohort of approximately 110 different subjects was used. High-throughput TCR immunosequencing, statistical association of individual TCRs with disease status, and machine learning were combined to predict cytomegalovirus infection status. In a later analysis, previously published TCR beta repertoires from several hundred donors were re-analyzed and high-resolution HLA genotyping was added so that TCR occurrence patterns could be studied. In the later analysis, no new phenotypic data were used to find candidate immune exposures; instead, reliance was placed on TCR beta sequences and their occurrence across donors. An earlier analysis of around 640 of the donors used high-throughput TCR beta sequencing to judge whether each TCR beta V gene segment behaved as functional or pseudogenic. Donor age, sex, ethnicity and CMV serostatus were compiled alongside the repertoire data. In a later genetic analysis, genome-wide SNP genotypes for about 65% of the 666 donors were used, and that subset was treated as a discovery cohort. All discovery cohort repertoires had been generated on a single sequencing platform. Both class I and class II loci were covered by HLA typing, at four-digit resolution. Typing coverage varied by locus: roughly 629-640 donors for A, B, C, DRB1 and DQB1; 500 to 550 for DQA1; 600 to 610 for DPA1; roughly 470 for DPB1. Roughly five DR-DQ haplotypes were treated as single units for association and clustering because of strong linkage in the cohort. On average, 235,054 unique TCR beta nucleotide sequences were sequenced per donor among a few hundred genotyped donors of the cohort, with 15% to 20% of those sequences being non-productive. What the research found in general, with its limitations: HLA typing was unavailable for some donors at each locus, so association tests used only the typed subset. It was suggested by the authors that the approach could potentially be generalized to other disease states and immunological phenotypes. In a later analysis, most CMV-associated TCR beta chains were found to appear HLA-restricted, with HLA associations seemingly driven largely by CMV exposure. In a later genetic analysis, a missense DCLRE1C variant was associated with V-gene and J-gene trimming of TCR beta chains, and the association was replicated in an independent cohort. Linkage disequilibrium might explain the correlated functional status among segregating V segments, but an unknown experimental factor could not be ruled out. A few of the identified cytomegalovirus-associated TCR beta chains were confirmed in vitro to be specific for cytomegalovirus antigens. An earlier analysis of around 540 of the donors showed that most TCR beta V segments appeared in productive rearrangements either about 87% or about 30% of the time, which broadly matched IMGT annotations. Specific HLA alleles were associated with more than 15,000 TCR beta sequences at a false discovery rate of 0.05 in a later analysis. A later genetic analysis reported fewer N-insertions in productive TCRs among donors in an Asian-associated ancestry cluster than the approximately 700-donor mean. A later analysis found that HLA-associated TCR beta chains were more clonally expanded and had lower generation probabilities than equally common non-associated chains. A group of highly shared sequence variants was considered likely to be a technical artifact of the sequencing pipeline. Some IMGT-functional V segments, including TRBV6-2 and TRBV6-3, could not be told apart with the 87-base-pair reads, so those segments were excluded. Only TCR beta chains were sequenced in this cohort, and the absence of alpha or paired-chain data limited detectable features. The study listed 150 to 200 TCR beta chains as associated with cytomegalovirus. Immune exposure information for the cohort was limited to CMV serostatus. Across donors, most TCR sequences were observed very rarely, whereas some public TCRs were present in many individuals. Sequencing depth was assumed to be roughly uniform across donors in the presence/absence analyses, though that assumption may not hold. In a later analysis, the rate of TCR association differed among HLA loci, with DRB1 alleles having the most associated TCRs and HLA-C alleles having the fewest. Several of the top co-occurrence clusters appeared to be linked to parvovirus B19, influenza, CMV and Epstein-Barr virus, according to a later analysis. Assigning TCR associations to individual alleles was difficult when HLA alleles, especially DR and DQ, strongly co-occurred. The classifier was reported to diagnose cytomegalovirus status with high specificity and sensitivity in both the original and validation cohorts. A further reported finding was that TCR beta sequences accurately predicted the HLA-A and HLA-B alleles for most subjects in the first cohort. Roughly 17 rarely observed V segments, including chromosome 9 orphons, were excluded from the earlier analysis of a few hundred of the donors because counts were too low.

The library was obtained by the immunoSEQ multiplex PCR assay. For the multiplex PCR, a mixture combining 60 forward primers for TCR Vbeta segments and 13 reverse primers for TCR Jbeta segments was used. Amplification of the CDR3 region of rearranged TCR beta genes was performed with a multiplex PCR assay on genomic DNA. Amplified TCR beta libraries were sequenced as 87-base-pair reads on the Illumina HiSeq System. On the authors' methods: A later analysis tallied roughly 78 million unique TCR beta chains across the 666 repertoires, and approximately 12 million of those chains were shared by two or more donors. Raw reads were error-corrected and collapsed into unique sequences with a nearest-neighbor algorithm that merged closely related sequences to remove PCR and sequencing errors. Alignment of CDR3 sequences to IMGT reference sequences was used to assign V, D and J gene segments. Each retained sequence needed at least a six-nucleotide match to both a V gene segment and a J gene segment. A rearrangement counted as productive if the CDR3 had no stop codons and remained in frame with V and J, and every other rearrangement counted as non-productive. Following IMGT convention, CDR3 was defined as the stretch from the second conserved V-encoded cysteine to the conserved J-encoded phenylalanine. The earlier analysis of roughly 590 of the donors excluded sequences that lacked an unambiguous match to a single V gene segment. An earlier analysis of 500 to 600 of the donors classified V segments as functional when productive rearrangements were above 56.7% and as segregating when the standard deviation between donors was above 5%. A statistical classification framework was developed to diagnose cytomegalovirus status using the catalog of TCR beta chain sequences. A later analysis assigned V and J genes by comparing TCR nucleotide sequences with IMGT/GENE-DB human TR gene sequences. In a later analysis, CDR3 sequences and most-parsimonious VDJ recombination scenarios were assigned using the TCRdist pipeline. A later analysis defined each TCR beta chain by its CDR3 amino acid sequence plus V-gene family, and excluded reads lacking a unique V-gene family. A later analysis removed 592 highly shared, low-generation-probability nucleotide sequences to deal with suspected cross-contamination and a sequencing artifact. A later analysis calculated a clonal expansion index for each public chain from normalized within-repertoire ranks of inferred template counts. In a later analysis, generation probabilities were computed using a VDJ recombination model fitted to out-of-frame rearrangements, and the results were checked against IGoR. A later analysis scored TCR-TCR, TCR-HLA and TCR-CMV co-occurrence with hypergeometric tests, applying a repertoire-size bias correction to TCR pairs. False discovery rates were estimated in a later analysis by permuting HLA or CMV assignments 20 times. In a later analysis, co-occurring TCRs were grouped using DBSCAN, and TCRdist sequence similarity was added for clustering within HLA-allele-positive subsets. Co-occurrence clustering excluded repertoires with fewer than 30,000 or more than 120,000 public chains, plus five with anomalous nucleotide sharing. Held by TCRdb, this immuneACCESS table contains in-frame sequences only and omits some clones. Under half of the omission traces to an unresolved V gene where checked; the cause of the rest is unknown. D and trimming come from the DNA, and the V and J calls and clone size come from that table. The sample's table lists a count of just under 80,000 clones. The ten largest account for 3.5% to 4.5% of the sample.

From cysteine to phenylalanine, the CDR3 is 18 amino acids long. Just CDR3 DNA is preserved here, 54 bases in frame from base 1. The germline V gene (reference sequence) supplies CDR1 MNHEY and CDR2 SMNVEV. V and J are trimmed by 7 bases and 2 bases, and the gene matches miss 14 bases of the junction. The rearrangement joined TRBV27 to TRBJ2-6, and 7 bases in between align with TRBD2. The specimen sequenced was PBMCs. This clonotype originated in a man between 18 and 29 years old in good health and CMV-seropositive. The encoded CDR3 is CASTGGVSSRPGANVLTF. The base sequence is TGTGCCAGCACGGGGGGAGTCTCCTCCCGCCCTGGGGCCAACGTCCTGACTTTC.